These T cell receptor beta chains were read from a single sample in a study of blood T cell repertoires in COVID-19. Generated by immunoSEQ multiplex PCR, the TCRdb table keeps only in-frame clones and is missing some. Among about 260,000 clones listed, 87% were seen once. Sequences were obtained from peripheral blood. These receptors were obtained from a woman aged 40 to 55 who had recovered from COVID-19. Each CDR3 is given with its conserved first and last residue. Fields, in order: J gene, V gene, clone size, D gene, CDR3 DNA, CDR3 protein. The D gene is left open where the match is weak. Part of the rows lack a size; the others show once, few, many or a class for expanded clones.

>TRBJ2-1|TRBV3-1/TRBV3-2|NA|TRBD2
TGTGCCAGCAGCCAAGCGCTCTGGGGGGGGTACAATGAGCAGTTCTTC
CASSQALWGGYNEQFF
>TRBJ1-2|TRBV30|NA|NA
TGTGCCTGGAGTGGAACGGGGTGGGGCTATGGCTACACCTTC
CAWSGTGWGYGYTF
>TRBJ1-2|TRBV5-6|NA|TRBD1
TGTGCCAGCAGCTTAGGCCAGGACAGGGCTACTTATGGCTACACCTTC
CASSLGQDRATYGYTF
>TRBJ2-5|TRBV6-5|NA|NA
TGTGCCAGCAGAGCGACCGTCTCGAGGACCCAGTACTTC
CASRATVSRTQYF
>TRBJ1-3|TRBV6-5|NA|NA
TGTGCCAGCAGGACAGGAAACACCATATATTTT
CASRTGNTIYF
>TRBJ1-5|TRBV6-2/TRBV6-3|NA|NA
TGTGCCAGCAGTTATACCGGGACACTTAGCAATCAGCCCCAGCATTTT
CASSYTGTLSNQPQHF
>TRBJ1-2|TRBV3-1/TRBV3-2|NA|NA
TGTGCCAGCAGCCGAGGGCCTCCTTATGGCTACACCTTC
CASSRGPPYGYTF
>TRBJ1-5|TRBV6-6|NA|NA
TGTGCCAGCAGTTACCCCCCGCGTAATAGCAATCAGCCCCAGCATTTT
CASSYPPRNSNQPQHF
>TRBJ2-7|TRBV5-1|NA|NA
TGCGCCAGCAGCCCGGGAGCGGAAGCCTACGAGCAGTACTTC
CASSPGAEAYEQYF
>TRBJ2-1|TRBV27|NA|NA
TGTGCCAGCAGTCCGCAGGGCTTCTACAATGAGCAGTTCTTC
CASSPQGFYNEQFF
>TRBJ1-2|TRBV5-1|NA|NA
TGCGCCAGCAGCTTGGGTACAGTGGGGTCGACTATAAGCTACACCTTC
CASSLGTVGSTISYTF
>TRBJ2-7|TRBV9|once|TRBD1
TGTGCCAGCAGCCCAGAGGACAGGAACCACGAGCAGTACTTC
CASSPEDRNHEQYF
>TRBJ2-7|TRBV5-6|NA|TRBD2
TGTGCCAGCAGCATCGGGACTAGCGGAAACTACGAGCAGTACTTC
CASSIGTSGNYEQYF
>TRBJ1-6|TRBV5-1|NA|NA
TGCGCCAGCAGCTTGGAGGCAGGGCCCTCCTATAATTCACCCCTCCACTTT
CASSLEAGPSYNSPLHF
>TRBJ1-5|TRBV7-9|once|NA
TGTGCCACCCGGGTCCAAGGCAATCAGCCCCAGCATTTT
CATRVQGNQPQHF
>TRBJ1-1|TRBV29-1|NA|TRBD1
TGCAGCGGTGGTGGGGACAGGGGAGGGGCGCATGGGAACACTGAAGCTTTCTTT
CSGGGDRGGAHGNTEAFF
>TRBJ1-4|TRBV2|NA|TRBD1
TGTGCCAGCACGGGACAGGGGAATGAAAAACTGTTTTTT
CASTGQGNEKLFF
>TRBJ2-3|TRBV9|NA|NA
TGTGCCAGCAGCAGGGTGGTGGGGGCGGATACGCAGTATTTT
CASSRVVGADTQYF
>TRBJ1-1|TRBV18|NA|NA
TGTGCCAGCTCACCCATACATTCGACGGCGCAGGGCACTGAAGCTTTCTTT
CASSPIHSTAQGTEAFF
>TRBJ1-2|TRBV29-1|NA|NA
TGCAGCGTTGAGTCGACTGGCTATGGCTACACCTTC
CSVESTGYGYTF
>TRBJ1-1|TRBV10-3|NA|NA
TGTGCCATCAGTGAGTCGAGGGGGGGGCGAGCTTTCTTT
CAISESRGGRAFF
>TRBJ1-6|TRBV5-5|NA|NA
TGTGCCAGCAGCCAAGTGGGGGGGAGCTCCTATAATTCACCCCTCCACTTT
CASSQVGGSSYNSPLHF
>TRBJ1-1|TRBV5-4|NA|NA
TGTGCCAGCAGCAGTGGACAGAGGAACACTGAAGCTTTCTTT
CASSSGQRNTEAFF
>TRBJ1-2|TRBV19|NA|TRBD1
TGTGCCAGTAGTATGTGGGGACAGGGGTATGGCTACACCTTC
CASSMWGQGYGYTF
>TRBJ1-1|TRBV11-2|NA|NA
TGTGCCAGCAGCTTAATAGGGGGAATCACTGAAGCTTTCTTT
CASSLIGGITEAFF
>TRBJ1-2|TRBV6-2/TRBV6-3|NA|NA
TGTGCCAGCAGCCCTGGGGAGAACTATGGCTACACCTTC
CASSPGENYGYTF
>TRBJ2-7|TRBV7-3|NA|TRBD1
TGTGCCAGCAGCTCCACCGGGACAGGGGGCTACGAGCAGTACTTC
CASSSTGTGGYEQYF
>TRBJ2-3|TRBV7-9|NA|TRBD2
TGTGCCAGCAGCTGGGGGGCTAGCGGGGGCCCCACAGATACGCAGTATTTT
CASSWGASGGPTDTQYF
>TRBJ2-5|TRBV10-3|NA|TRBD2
TGTGCCATCAGTGACCTAGCGGGACAAGAGACCCAGTACTTC
CAISDLAGQETQYF
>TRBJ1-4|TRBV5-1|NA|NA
TGCGCCAGCAGCTTAATCCCTCAGACAGAATCCTTTAATGAAAAACTGTTTTTT
CASSLIPQTESFNEKLFF
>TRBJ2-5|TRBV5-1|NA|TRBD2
TGCGCCAGCAGCTTGCGGACTAGCCAGACCCAGTACTTC
CASSLRTSQTQYF
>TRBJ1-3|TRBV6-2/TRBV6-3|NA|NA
TGTGCCAGCAGCGCACCCCCAGGTCCCGAAGTTCACACCATATATTTT
CASSAPPGPEVHTIYF
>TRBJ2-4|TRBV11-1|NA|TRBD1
TGTGCCAGCAGCTGGGGACAGGGATTTTCCAAAAACATTCAGTACTTC
CASSWGQGFSKNIQYF
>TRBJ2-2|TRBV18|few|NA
TGTGCCAGCTCACCACAAGGTAGCGGCAACACCGGGGAGCTGTTTTTT
CASSPQGSGNTGELFF
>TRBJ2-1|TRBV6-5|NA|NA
TGTGCCAGCGGATCTACTAGTCCGAGGGAGCAGTTCTTC
CASGSTSPREQFF
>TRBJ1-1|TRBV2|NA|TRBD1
TGTGCCAGCAGGACGGACAGGGAAGCTTTCTTT
CASRTDREAFF
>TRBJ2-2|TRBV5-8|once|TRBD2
TGTGCCAGCAGCTTGGTTCCGGGACTACCCACCGGGGAGCTGTTTTTT
CASSLVPGLPTGELFF
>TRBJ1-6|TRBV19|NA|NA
TGTGCCAGTAGTATAGTTCACCGGAGGATCATGGGTTCACCCCTCCACTTT
CASSIVHRRIMGSPLHF